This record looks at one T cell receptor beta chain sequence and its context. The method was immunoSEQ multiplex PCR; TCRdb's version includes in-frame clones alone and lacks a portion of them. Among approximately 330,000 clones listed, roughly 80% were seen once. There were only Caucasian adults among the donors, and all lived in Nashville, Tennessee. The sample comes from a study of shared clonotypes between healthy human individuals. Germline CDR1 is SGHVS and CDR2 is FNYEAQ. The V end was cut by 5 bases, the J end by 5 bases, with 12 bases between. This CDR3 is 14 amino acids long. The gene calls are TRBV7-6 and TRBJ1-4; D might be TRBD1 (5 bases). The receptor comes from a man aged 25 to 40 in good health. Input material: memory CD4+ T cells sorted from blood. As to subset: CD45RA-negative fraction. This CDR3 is CASSQGRLNEKLFF. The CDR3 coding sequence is TGTGCCAGCAGCCAGGGACGGCTCAATGAAAAACTGTTTTTT.